Included here is one T cell receptor (beta chain) sequence, with context. Its antigen is unidentified. The sample comes from a study of T cell responses to AZD1222 COVID-19 vaccine. The study's findings and limits: Sampled repertoires all dated from after the peak T cell response. Unmutated variant regions are reportedly targeted by nearly half of spike-specific TCRs. Recipients of AZD1222 seropositive at baseline numbered only six or seven. Receipt of two AZD1222 doses was followed by a rise in Spike-specific TCR breadth and depth.

Trimming at V came to 6 bases and at J to 3 bases, leaving 2 bases not matched to a gene. CDR3 size: 14 residues. Germline lookup yields CDR1 MNHEY and CDR2 SVGEGT. Repertoires were generated with immunoSEQ multiplex PCR, while TCRdb's copy carries only in-frame clones and drops some. This sample has more than 85,000 clones; 87% occur once, and the top ten carry around 3%. The chain joins TRBV6-2 or TRBV6-3 to TRBJ2-7, with 13 bases identical to TRBD2. The sequences come from peripheral blood, collected on day 0 of AZD1222 vaccination. This receptor was obtained from an adult in good health. The CDR3 sequence is CASSRLAGGYEQYF. Written as DNA, the CDR3 is TGTGCCAGCAGCAGACTAGCGGGGGGCTACGAGCAGTACTTC.